The rows below give T cell receptor beta chains drawn from one sample of a study of T cell changes during pregnancy in multiple sclerosis. Libraries were prepared by immunoSEQ multiplex PCR; TCRdb keeps only in-frame clonotypes and omits some of them. The sample holds about 42,000 clones, approximately 81% seen once. Source: CD4+ T cells from peripheral blood mononuclear cells, taken before pregnancy. The receptors here all came from a female donor with multiple sclerosis, enrolled in a pregnancy study. The CDR3 runs from the conserved cysteine through the conserved F or W. D genes are given only for firm matches. Clone size is given for some rows only: seen once, a few or many times, or a class if the clone is expanded.

clone size: -; D gene: -; J gene: TRBJ1-5; V gene: TRBV6-6; CDR3 length: 15; CDR3 protein: CASSYSSGDNQPQHF; CDR3 DNA: TGTGCCAGCAGTTACTCGTCAGGGGACAATCAGCCCCAGCATTTT
clone size: -; D gene: TRBD1; J gene: TRBJ2-5; V gene: TRBV6-1; CDR3 length: 15; CDR3 protein: CASSVGQGLWETQYF; CDR3 DNA: TGTGCCAGCAGTGTTGGACAGGGGTTGTGGGAGACCCAGTACTTC
clone size: -; D gene: -; J gene: TRBJ2-7; V gene: TRBV7-3; CDR3 length: 15; CDR3 protein: CASSSIGGAPYEQYF; CDR3 DNA: TGTGCCAGCAGCTCAATAGGGGGAGCCCCCTACGAGCAGTACTTC
clone size: -; D gene: TRBD1; J gene: TRBJ1-1; V gene: TRBV10-1; CDR3 length: 15; CDR3 protein: CASSTGGALDTEAFF; CDR3 DNA: TGCGCCAGCAGTACAGGGGGCGCATTGGACACTGAAGCTTTCTTT
clone size: few; D gene: TRBD1; J gene: TRBJ1-1; V gene: TRBV5-1; CDR3 length: 16; CDR3 protein: CASSLGQTNMNTEAFF; CDR3 DNA: TGCGCCAGCAGCCTGGGACAGACCAACATGAACACTGAAGCTTTCTTT
clone size: few; D gene: -; J gene: TRBJ2-2; V gene: TRBV16; CDR3 length: 13; CDR3 protein: CASSQSSGGELFF; CDR3 DNA: TGTGCCAGCAGCCAATCTTCAGGCGGGGAGCTGTTTTTT
clone size: few; D gene: -; J gene: TRBJ1-1; V gene: TRBV30; CDR3 length: 12; CDR3 protein: CAWSVRGTEAFF; CDR3 DNA: TGTGCCTGGAGTGTAAGGGGGACTGAAGCTTTCTTT
clone size: -; D gene: TRBD1; J gene: TRBJ2-7; V gene: TRBV6-5; CDR3 length: 15; CDR3 protein: CASSSPGQGYYEQYF; CDR3 DNA: TGTGCCAGCAGCTCCCCGGGACAGGGGTACTACGAGCAGTACTTC
clone size: few; D gene: -; J gene: TRBJ1-1; V gene: TRBV30; CDR3 length: 13; CDR3 protein: CAWRRVRTTEAFF; CDR3 DNA: TGTGCCTGGCGGCGGGTGCGGACCACTGAAGCTTTCTTT
clone size: -; D gene: -; J gene: TRBJ1-2; V gene: TRBV6-6; CDR3 length: 14; CDR3 protein: CASTPGESNYGYTF; CDR3 DNA: TGTGCCAGCACCCCAGGGGAGTCTAACTATGGCTACACCTTC
clone size: -; D gene: -; J gene: TRBJ2-3; V gene: TRBV6-5; CDR3 length: 16; CDR3 protein: CASSYVRGLGTDTQYF; CDR3 DNA: TGTGCCAGCAGTTACGTGCGGGGCTTGGGCACAGATACGCAGTATTTT
clone size: -; D gene: -; J gene: TRBJ2-5; V gene: TRBV6-5; CDR3 length: 16; CDR3 protein: CASSYGGLLYQETQYF; CDR3 DNA: TGTGCCAGCAGTTACGGGGGACTCTTGTACCAAGAGACCCAGTACTTC
clone size: -; D gene: TRBD1; J gene: TRBJ2-1; V gene: TRBV27; CDR3 length: 15; CDR3 protein: CASSLGTGQYNEQFF; CDR3 DNA: TGTGCCAGCAGTTTAGGGACAGGGCAATACAATGAGCAGTTCTTC
clone size: once; D gene: TRBD2; J gene: TRBJ2-3; V gene: TRBV5-1; CDR3 length: 16; CDR3 protein: CASSLWKRGGSDTQYF; CDR3 DNA: TGCGCCAGCAGCTTGTGGAAGCGGGGGGGTTCGGATACGCAGTATTTT
clone size: -; D gene: TRBD2; J gene: TRBJ2-3; V gene: TRBV2; CDR3 length: 15; CDR3 protein: CASSQEAGGQYTQYF; CDR3 DNA: TGTGCCAGCAGTCAAGAAGCGGGAGGGCAATATACGCAGTATTTT
clone size: -; D gene: TRBD1; J gene: TRBJ2-1; V gene: TRBV25-1; CDR3 length: 14; CDR3 protein: CASSEQGQSNEQFF; CDR3 DNA: TGTGCCAGCAGTGAACAGGGACAGTCCAATGAGCAGTTCTTC
clone size: -; D gene: -; J gene: TRBJ2-7; V gene: TRBV2; CDR3 length: 14; CDR3 protein: CASRGRGAPLEQYF; CDR3 DNA: TGTGCCAGCCGGGGCAGGGGGGCCCCCTTGGAGCAGTACTTC
clone size: -; D gene: -; J gene: TRBJ1-2; V gene: TRBV5-4; CDR3 length: 14; CDR3 protein: CASSLAQGQEGYTF; CDR3 DNA: TGTGCCAGCAGCTTGGCACAGGGACAAGAAGGCTACACCTTC
clone size: -; D gene: TRBD1; J gene: TRBJ1-1; V gene: TRBV11-2; CDR3 length: 13; CDR3 protein: CASSPGQRQRAFF; CDR3 DNA: TGTGCCAGCAGCCCGGGACAGCGACAGCGAGCTTTCTTT
clone size: -; D gene: TRBD1; J gene: TRBJ1-5; V gene: TRBV5-5; CDR3 length: 15; CDR3 protein: CASSSGGQSNQPQHF; CDR3 DNA: TGTGCCAGCAGCTCTGGGGGACAGAGCAATCAGCCCCAGCATTTT
clone size: -; D gene: -; J gene: TRBJ2-3; V gene: TRBV6-4; CDR3 length: 17; CDR3 protein: CASSDSPGGGSSDTQYF; CDR3 DNA: TGTGCCAGCAGTGACTCTCCGGGCGGAGGGTCCTCAGATACGCAGTATTTT
clone size: few; D gene: -; J gene: TRBJ1-1; V gene: TRBV19; CDR3 length: 14; CDR3 protein: CASRTMALNTEAFF; CDR3 DNA: TGTGCCAGTAGAACGATGGCCCTGAACACTGAAGCTTTCTTT
clone size: -; D gene: -; J gene: TRBJ2-7; V gene: TRBV25-1; CDR3 length: 15; CDR3 protein: CASSPSWEGAYEQYF; CDR3 DNA: TGTGCCAGCAGTCCATCGTGGGAGGGGGCCTACGAGCAGTACTTC
clone size: -; D gene: -; J gene: TRBJ1-2; V gene: TRBV4-3; CDR3 length: 14; CDR3 protein: CASNAGQLSYGYTF; CDR3 DNA: TGCGCCAGCAACGCCGGACAGCTTAGCTATGGCTACACCTTC
clone size: -; D gene: TRBD2; J gene: TRBJ2-1; V gene: TRBV7-3; CDR3 length: 18; CDR3 protein: CASSLKGHGLAGRDEQFF; CDR3 DNA: TGTGCCAGCAGCTTAAAGGGCCATGGACTAGCGGGGAGGGATGAGCAGTTCTTC
clone size: once; D gene: TRBD1; J gene: TRBJ1-6; V gene: TRBV4-3; CDR3 length: 16; CDR3 protein: CASSQGGQAYNSPLHF; CDR3 DNA: TGCGCCAGCAGCCAGGGGGGACAGGCCTATAATTCACCCCTCCACTTT
clone size: -; D gene: TRBD1; J gene: TRBJ1-1; V gene: TRBV29-1; CDR3 length: 14; CDR3 protein: CSVEGGQGNTEAFF; CDR3 DNA: TGCAGCGTTGAAGGGGGACAGGGGAACACTGAAGCTTTCTTT
clone size: once; D gene: TRBD2; J gene: TRBJ2-3; V gene: TRBV30; CDR3 length: 15; CDR3 protein: CAWSALAAFTDTQYF; CDR3 DNA: TGTGCCTGGAGTGCCCTAGCGGCTTTCACAGATACGCAGTATTTT
clone size: -; D gene: -; J gene: TRBJ1-2; V gene: TRBV4-2; CDR3 length: 15; CDR3 protein: CASSQGARDNYGYTF; CDR3 DNA: TGTGCCAGCAGCCAAGGGGCGAGGGATAACTATGGCTACACCTTC
clone size: -; D gene: TRBD1; J gene: TRBJ2-2; V gene: TRBV11-2; CDR3 length: 16; CDR3 protein: CASSRGQAWQTGELFF; CDR3 DNA: TGTGCCAGCAGCCGAGGACAGGCCTGGCAGACCGGGGAGCTGTTTTTT
clone size: -; D gene: TRBD1; J gene: TRBJ1-1; V gene: TRBV2; CDR3 length: 14; CDR3 protein: CASSQQGVNTEAFF; CDR3 DNA: TGTGCCAGCAGTCAACAGGGGGTGAACACTGAAGCTTTCTTT
clone size: once; D gene: -; J gene: TRBJ1-2; V gene: TRBV6-1; CDR3 length: 13; CDR3 protein: CASSIRQMDGYTF; CDR3 DNA: TGTGCCAGCAGTATAAGACAGATGGATGGCTACACCTTC
clone size: -; D gene: TRBD1; J gene: TRBJ1-4; V gene: TRBV7-2; CDR3 length: 16; CDR3 protein: CASSLQGQGGDEKLFF; CDR3 DNA: TGTGCCAGCAGCTTGCAGGGACAGGGGGGAGATGAAAAACTGTTTTTT
clone size: -; D gene: TRBD2; J gene: TRBJ2-3; V gene: TRBV4-2; CDR3 length: 18; CDR3 protein: CASSQDALSGRGEDTQYF; CDR3 DNA: TGTGCCAGCAGCCAAGATGCCCTCAGCGGGAGGGGAGAAGATACGCAGTATTTT
clone size: once; D gene: TRBD2; J gene: TRBJ2-2; V gene: TRBV6-1; CDR3 length: 16; CDR3 protein: CASSDRAGGRGGELFF; CDR3 DNA: TGTGCCAGCAGTGATCGAGCGGGAGGGCGGGGCGGGGAGCTGTTTTTT
clone size: -; D gene: -; J gene: TRBJ1-1; V gene: TRBV5-8; CDR3 length: 15; CDR3 protein: CASSRPTTLNTEAFF; CDR3 DNA: TGTGCCAGCAGCCGACCCACGACATTGAACACTGAAGCTTTCTTT
clone size: -; D gene: -; J gene: TRBJ2-2; V gene: TRBV30; CDR3 length: 12; CDR3 protein: CAWSGGGGELFF; CDR3 DNA: TGTGCCTGGAGTGGAGGGGGAGGGGAGCTGTTTTTT
clone size: -; D gene: TRBD2; J gene: TRBJ2-1; V gene: TRBV7-9; CDR3 length: 16; CDR3 protein: CASSPGGTSEYNEQFF; CDR3 DNA: TGTGCCAGCAGCCCCGGGGGGACTAGCGAGTACAATGAGCAGTTCTTC
clone size: -; D gene: TRBD1; J gene: TRBJ1-2; V gene: TRBV30; CDR3 length: 15; CDR3 protein: CAWNQFGTGGGGYTF; CDR3 DNA: TGTGCCTGGAATCAATTTGGGACAGGGGGAGGTGGCTACACCTTC
clone size: -; D gene: TRBD1; J gene: TRBJ1-1; V gene: TRBV11-2; CDR3 length: 17; CDR3 protein: CASSLLQRQGGNTEAFF; CDR3 DNA: TGTGCCAGCAGTTTACTACAGAGACAGGGTGGGAACACTGAAGCTTTCTTT
clone size: few; D gene: -; J gene: TRBJ2-7; V gene: TRBV10-3; CDR3 length: 13; CDR3 protein: CAIGSRSNYEQYF; CDR3 DNA: TGTGCCATCGGGAGCAGGTCGAACTACGAGCAGTACTTC